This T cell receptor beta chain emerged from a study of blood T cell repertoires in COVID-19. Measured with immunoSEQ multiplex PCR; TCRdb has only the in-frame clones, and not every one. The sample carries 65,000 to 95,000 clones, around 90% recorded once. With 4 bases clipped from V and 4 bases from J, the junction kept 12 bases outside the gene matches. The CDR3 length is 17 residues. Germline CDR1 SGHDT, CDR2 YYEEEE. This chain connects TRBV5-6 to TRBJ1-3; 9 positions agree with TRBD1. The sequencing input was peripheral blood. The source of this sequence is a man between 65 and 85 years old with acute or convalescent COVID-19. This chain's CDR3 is CASSRKPGQGVGNTIYF. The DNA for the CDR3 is TGTGCCAGCAGCCGAAAGCCGGGACAGGGTGTCGGAAACACCATATATTTT.